This T cell receptor (beta chain) originates from a study of shared T cell receptors in the human thymus. Assay: immunoSEQ multiplex PCR; the TCRdb copy retains only in-frame clones and omits some. The data show 630,000 or so clones, over 75% seen once. CDR3 size: 12 residues. Germline V gene data show CDR1 as MNHNS and CDR2 as SASEGT. The junction had 3 bases not matched to a gene; V was cut back by 4 bases and J by 6 bases. The sample was also reused in another study, on human thymus T cells.

The chain joins TRBV6-1 to TRBJ2-7; 7 bases fit TRBD1. Sequenced material: thymocytes. The sequence was collected from a boy under two years old with a congenital heart defect. The CDR3 spells CASSATGVEQYF. The CDR3 bases are TGTGCCAGCAGTGCTACAGGGGTCGAGCAGTACTTC.